Shown below are 19 T cell receptor beta chains from a single sample sequenced in a study of CD8 T cells in ankylosing spondylitis. TCRdb itself ran the 5' RACE reads through MiXCR, one entry per CDR3 protein. The sample shows 350,000 to 450,000 distinct CDR3 sequences, 20% to 25% of them seen only once. Source material: blood, either unsorted or a sorted T cell fraction (not recorded which). Every receptor here comes from a male donor with ankylosing spondylitis or in good health (not recorded which).

This clonotype was seen only a few times. The chain links TRBV7-9 to TRBJ2-5; D is undetermined. Trimming pared 4 bases from V and 4 bases from J, leaving 16 bases between. Germline V lookup: CDR1 SEHNR, CDR2 FQNEAQ (reference sequence). The CDR3 runs 15 residues. DNA of the CDR3: TGTGCCAGCAGCTCGAGACAACCGTCCGGAGAGACCCAGTACTTC. Translated: CASSSRQPSGETQYF. Complete variable domain (other parts from reference TRBV7-9 and TRBJ2-5): DTGVSQNPRHKITKRGQNVTFRCDPISEHNRLYWYRQTLGQGPEFLTYFQNEAQLEKSRLLSDRFSAERPKGSFSTLEIQRTEQGDSAMYLCASSSRQPSGETQYFGPGTRLLVL.

In its sample, this clonotype was seen many times. V is TRBV28 and J is TRBJ1-1; D perhaps matches TRBD1 (6 bases). The germline V gene encodes CDR1 MDHEN and CDR2 SYDVKM. V was cut by 2 bases and J by 11 bases, with 15 bases left in between. There are 13 residues in the CDR3. The CDR3 sequence is CASSLSAPGDAFF. The CDR3, as DNA: TGTGCCAGCAGTTTAAGCGCCCCAGGGGACGCTTTCTTT.

This clonotype was detected a few times. J is TRBJ2-1 and V is TRBV4-1, with 11 bases aligning to TRBD2. V lost 5 bases to trimming and J lost 4 bases; unmatched junction nucleotides: 7. This CDR3 is 16 amino acids long. Germline CDR1 reads MGHRA; CDR2 reads YSYEKL. CDR3 in amino acids: CASSITSGGGYNEQFF. Written as DNA, the CDR3 is TGCGCCAGCAGCATCACTAGCGGGGGCGGTTACAATGAGCAGTTCTTC.

The gene calls are TRBV27 and TRBJ2-1; 11 bases fit TRBD2. Germline trimming cut 10 bases from V and 6 bases from J; bases unmatched to any gene: 11. The CDR3 length is 15 residues. Germline V CDR1 and CDR2: MNHEY, SMNVEV (reference sequence). The CDR3 loop is CATAPLAGGVNEQFF. The CDR3 DNA sequence: TGTGCCACCGCCCCTCTAGCGGGGGGCGTCAATGAGCAGTTCTTC.

This clonotype was counted only a few times. The chain employs TRBV28 and TRBJ2-5; 11 bases agree with TRBD2. Germline CDR1 MDHEN, CDR2 SYDVKM. The CDR3 has 15 amino acids. The trim removed 7 bases at V and 2 bases at J, leaving 6 bases unmatched. DNA for the CDR3: TGTGCCAGCAAACAACTAGCGGGGGTTCAAGAGACCCAGTACTTC. Encoded protein: CASKQLAGVQETQYF.

This clonotype has just a few counts. V is TRBV7-8 and J is TRBJ2-5, with a weak D call TRBD2 (7 bases). In germline, CDR1 is SGHVS, CDR2 FQNEAQ. This CDR3 is 15 amino acids long. Deletions cut 3 bases from V and 4 bases from J, with 15 bases between. The CDR3 nucleotides read TGTGCCAGCAGCTTCACCTTCCGGGGGGCAGAGACCCAGTACTTC. Translation gives CASSFTFRGAETQYF.

The V gene is TRBV10-2, the J gene TRBJ2-7; 9 nucleotides agree with TRBD2. The CDR3 is made up of 15 amino acids. Germline CDR1 is WSHSY and CDR2 is SAAADI. The V gene end was trimmed by 0 bases and the J gene end by 4 bases; junction bases not matched to a gene: 4. The CDR3 DNA follows: TGCGCCAGCAGTGAGTCTGCGGGGGGGCCTTACGAGCAGTACTTC. Protein product: CASSESAGGPYEQYF.

In this sample, this clonotype turned up a few times. The genes are TRBV3-1 and TRBJ2-7, with TRBD1 matching 8 bases. Per germline, CDR1 LGHDT and CDR2 YNNKEL (reference sequence). Trimming cost V 0 bases and J 6 bases; bases outside gene matches: 10. This CDR3 is built from 16 residues. The CDR3 here is CASSQETGDWVAEQYF. The CDR3 bases are TGTGCCAGCAGCCAAGAGACAGGGGATTGGGTTGCCGAGCAGTACTTC.

The chain employs TRBV7-6 and TRBJ1-1, with D unclear. Trimming pared 8 bases from V and 0 bases from J, leaving 10 bases between. From germline, CDR1 is SGHVS and CDR2 FNYEAQ. This CDR3 contains 13 residues. CDR3 DNA: TGTGCCAGCTCCTACAGAGTGAACACTGAAGCTTTCTTT. As protein: CASSYRVNTEAFF.

The chain carries TRBV5-1 and TRBJ2-7; D may be TRBD1 (5 bases). The ends were cut back, 0 bases at V and 2 bases at J, with 9 bases in the middle. The CDR3 has 14 amino acids. Germline V gives CDR1 SGHRS, CDR2 YFSETQ. The CDR3 DNA reads as TGCGCCAGCAGCTTGGAGGGGAATGCCTACGAGCAGTACTTC. It encodes CASSLEGNAYEQYF.

This clonotype was picked up a small number of times. The genes are TRBV27 and TRBJ2-7; 8 bases fit TRBD1. The CDR3 sequence is 14 residues long. V lost 7 bases, J lost 5 bases, and 10 bases stayed unmatched. Germline-derived CDR1 and CDR2 are MNHEY and SMNVEV (reference sequence). The CDR3 spells CASTADRETNEQYF. CDR3 bases: TGTGCCAGCACCGCGGACAGGGAAACAAACGAGCAGTACTTC.

This clonotype was observed a few times. This chain uses TRBV2 with TRBJ2-7; D is uncertain. This CDR3 is 13 amino acids long. V was trimmed by 1 base and J by 3 bases, leaving 7 bases between them. The germline V gene has CDR1 SNHLY and CDR2 FYNNEI. CDR3 in amino acids: CASSEGQDYEQYF. The CDR3 DNA is TGTGCCAGCAGTGAAGGGCAGGACTACGAGCAGTACTTC. Complete variable domain (other parts from reference TRBV2 and TRBJ2-7): EPEVTQTPSHQVTQMGQEVILRCVPISNHLYFYWYRQILGQKVEFLVSFYNNEISEKSEIFDDQFSVERPDGSNFTLKIRSTKLEDSAMYFCASSEGQDYEQYFGPGTRLTVT.

This clonotype has only a few counts. This sequence joins TRBV5-6 and TRBJ1-1; 9 bases are shared with TRBD1. V was clipped by 0 bases and J by 3 bases; unmatched bases: 3. CDR3 length equals 15 residues. Germline V CDR1 and CDR2: SGHDT, YYEEEE. CDR3 in DNA: TGTGCCAGCAGCTTGGAACAGGGGGCGCACACTGAAGCTTTCTTT. Translation: CASSLEQGAHTEAFF. Together with reference TRBV5-6 and TRBJ1-1, the CDR3 gives the full variable domain: DAGVTQSPTHLIKTRGQQVTLRCSPKSGHDTVSWYQQALGQGPQFIFQYYEEEERQRGNFPDRFSGHQFPNYSSELNVNALLLGDSALYLCASSLEQGAHTEAFFGQGTRLTVV.

This clonotype was seen once. This CDR3 reads CSAAHDLIGGNEQFF. As DNA, the CDR3 is TGCAGTGCTGCCCACGATCTGATCGGAGGGAATGAGCAGTTCTTC. The chain couples TRBV20-1 to TRBJ2-1; possible D gene TRBD2, 6 bases. The CDR3 contains 15 residues. Deletions cut 5 bases from V and 7 bases from J, with 21 bases between. In germline, CDR1 is DFQATT, CDR2 SNEGSKA (reference sequence).

This chain uses TRBV4-2 with TRBJ2-2; weak D call: TRBD1 (6 bases). The CDR3 is 15 residues long. The germline V gene has CDR1 LGHNA and CDR2 YNFKEQ. V lost 4 bases to trimming and J lost 4 bases, with 13 bases between them. The CDR3 loop is CASSPYTDSTGELFF. CDR3 nucleotides: TGTGCCAGCAGCCCATACACGGACAGCACCGGGGAGCTGTTTTTT.

V is TRBV4-1 and J is TRBJ2-5; no firm D call. The CDR3 is made up of 14 amino acids. Trimming took 0 bases from V and 3 from J, leaving 8 bases between them. CDR1 is MGHRA and CDR2 is YSYEKL in the germline V gene. Here the CDR3 DNA reads TGCGCCAGCAGCCAAGAAAGGGCCAAAGAGACCCAGTACTTC. It codes for CASSQERAKETQYF.

V and J are TRBV29-1 and TRBJ2-2; D is unclear. V gave up 6 bases and J gave up 3 bases, with 8 bases separating them. Germline values: CDR1 SQVTM, CDR2 ANQGSEA. The CDR3 totals 12 residues. The CDR3 bases are TGCAGCGTAACTATCGACACCGGGGAGCTGTTTTTT. Amino acids: CSVTIDTGELFF.

This clonotype was recorded a few times. V gene TRBV29-1 combines with J gene TRBJ2-7; D may be TRBD2 (8 bases). V lost 4 bases, J lost 3 bases, and 16 bases lay in between. This CDR3 spans 14 amino acids. Germline V gene lookup returns CDR1 SQVTM and CDR2 ANQGSEA. The DNA for the CDR3 is TGCAGCGTTGCGGGGGGGGACAGAAACTACGAGCAGTACTTC. Encoded protein: CSVAGGDRNYEQYF.

The J gene is TRBJ2-1, the V gene TRBV9; D may match TRBD1 or TRBD2 (7 bases each). The CDR3 spans 15 residues. The V gene lost 3 bases and the J gene lost 8 bases, with 18 bases spanning the gap. Germline assignment: CDR1 SGDLS and CDR2 YYNGEE. The CDR3 region has the DNA TGTGCCAGCAGCGCTCGACAGGGAGGGGTTTATGAGCAGTTCTTC. As protein: CASSARQGGVYEQFF.